Sequencing of this T cell receptor (beta chain) was carried out in a study of blood T cell repertoires in COVID-19. Patients of the Seattle cohort, enrolled during active infection, were followed longitudinally. Libraries were prepared by immunoSEQ multiplex PCR; TCRdb keeps only in-frame clonotypes and omits some of them. The table lists about 130,000 clones, about 81% of them singletons, with approximately 18% in the top ten. From germline, CDR1 is SGHTA and CDR2 FQGNSA. Trimming removed 5 bases from V and 6 bases from J, with 9 bases in between. The CDR3 extends over 12 amino acids. The sequenced sample was peripheral blood. The TCR originated in a man in his thirties or forties with COVID-19, enrolled during active disease. This sequence joins TRBV7-2 and TRBJ2-3; D is ambiguous. CDR3 sequence reads: CASSPRGDTQYF. CDR3 DNA: TGTGCCAGCAGCCCCCGAGGTGATACGCAGTATTTT.